The T cell receptor beta chain described here comes from a study of cytomegalovirus exposure and HLA in healthy donors. The sample holds a few counts of this clone. Its antigen is undetermined. Vbeta (60) and Jbeta (13) primers were used in the PCR. Assay: immunoSEQ multiplex PCR; the TCRdb copy retains only in-frame clones and omits some. The sample records some 160,000 clones, over 8% being singletons. The CDR3 sequence is 14 residues long. CDR1 ENHRY and CDR2 SYGVKD come from the germline V gene. Trimming cost V 5 bases and J 0 bases, with 8 bases left between them. Study results and caveats: There were several of the most significant clusters that appeared linked to common viral pathogens in a later analysis.

The chain employs TRBV10-3 and TRBJ1-3; D gene uncertain. This receptor was obtained from a male donor in good health and CMV-seronegative. Sequencing was done on a sample of PBMCs. The CDR3 here is CAISSDSSGNTIYF. The CDR3 DNA is TGTGCCATCAGTTCCGACTCCTCTGGAAACACCATATATTTT.